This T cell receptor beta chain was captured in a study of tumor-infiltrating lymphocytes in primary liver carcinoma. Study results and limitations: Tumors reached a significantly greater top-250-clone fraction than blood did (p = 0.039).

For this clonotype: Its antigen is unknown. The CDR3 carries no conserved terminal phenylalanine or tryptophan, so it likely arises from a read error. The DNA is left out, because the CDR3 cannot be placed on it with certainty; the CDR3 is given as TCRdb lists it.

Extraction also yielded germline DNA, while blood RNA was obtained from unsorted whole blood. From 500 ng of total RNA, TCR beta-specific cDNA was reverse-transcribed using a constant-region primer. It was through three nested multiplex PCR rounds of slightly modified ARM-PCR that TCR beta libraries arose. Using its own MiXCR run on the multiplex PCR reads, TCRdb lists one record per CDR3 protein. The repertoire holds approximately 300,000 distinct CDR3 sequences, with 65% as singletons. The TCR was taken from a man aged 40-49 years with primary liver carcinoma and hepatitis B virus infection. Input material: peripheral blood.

The CDR3 reads CASGPGQGSSYNEPFL. The chain joins TRBV11-1 to TRBJ2-1; TRBD1, as called in the table, went unchecked against the DNA. The CDR3 is 16 residues long, ends included. Germline V lookup: CDR1 SGHAT, CDR2 FQDESV (reference sequence).